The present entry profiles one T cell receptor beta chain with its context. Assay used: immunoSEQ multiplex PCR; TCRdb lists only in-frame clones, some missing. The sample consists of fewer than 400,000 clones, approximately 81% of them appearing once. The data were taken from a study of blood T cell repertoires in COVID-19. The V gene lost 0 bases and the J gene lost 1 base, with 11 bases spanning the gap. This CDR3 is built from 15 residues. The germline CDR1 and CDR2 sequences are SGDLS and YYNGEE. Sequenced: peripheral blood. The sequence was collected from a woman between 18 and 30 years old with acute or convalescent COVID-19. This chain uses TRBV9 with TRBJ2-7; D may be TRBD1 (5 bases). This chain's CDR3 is CASSVEGIESYEQYF. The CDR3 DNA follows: TGTGCCAGCAGCGTAGAGGGGATAGAGTCCTACGAGCAGTACTTC. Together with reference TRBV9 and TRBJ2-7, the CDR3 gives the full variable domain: DSGVTQTPKHLITATGQRVTLRCSPRSGDLSVYWYQQSLDQGLQFLIQYYNGEERAKGNILERFSAQQFPDLHSELNLSSLELGDSALYFCASSVEGIESYEQYFGPGTRLTVT.